The sequence of this T cell receptor beta chain was determined in a study of T-cell memory formation after mild COVID-19. TCRdb reprocessed the 5' RACE reads via MiXCR and lists one record per CDR3 protein. Among fewer than 250,000 distinct CDR3 sequences listed, about a sixth were seen once. Regarding the study as a whole: Cross-reactive memory seemingly joined, as some responding clones were found in pre-infection memory.

A few counts support this clonotype. What it recognizes is unknown. The CDR3 extends over 18 amino acids. V gave up 5 bases and J gave up 3 bases; unmatched junction bases: 9. The germline gives CDR1 SGDLS, CDR2 YYNGEE. The rearrangement uses TRBV9 and TRBJ2-3; 16 bases are a match to TRBD2. The TCR comes from an adult woman who had mild COVID-19 (a few samples of this study predate the infection). Cell type and time point are not known. The sample was PBMCs or a T cell subset sorted from them (not recorded which). The CDR3 spells CASSQGLAGGSWTDTQYF. The CDR3 coding sequence is TGTGCCAGCAGTCAGGGACTAGCGGGAGGGTCTTGGACAGATACGCAGTATTTT.